This T cell receptor beta chain is drawn from a study of blood T cell repertoires in COVID-19. For the study at large: Material from acute and convalescent COVID-19 was sourced from the United States, Italy and Spain. PBMCs, B-cell-depleted T cells, or T cells were the source of the cDNA or gDNA that made up the material.

Trimming took 1 base from V and 9 from J, leaving 7 bases between them. Germline V gives CDR1 SGHDN, CDR2 FVKESK. CDR3 length: 13 residues. Original data processing: How many nucleated cells were present was estimated from reference gene primer amplification. Assay used: immunoSEQ multiplex PCR; TCRdb lists only in-frame clones, some missing. V and J calls and clone size follow that table, whereas D and trimming were derived from the DNA. The sample holds 130,000 to 150,000 clones; more than 75% are singletons and the top ten take about 2.6%. Sequenced input: peripheral blood. The chain combines TRBV14 with TRBJ1-6; D is undetermined. This sequence was found in a human donor with acute or convalescent COVID-19. The donor label of this sample is uncertain. The CDR3, as DNA: TGTGCCAGCAGCCAAGTCCGGGGTTCACCCCTCCACTTT. Translated, it gives CASSQVRGSPLHF.